These 24 T cell receptor beta chains were all obtained from the same sample, sequenced in a study of CD8+CD57+ T cells in acquired aplastic anemia. Sequencing involved patients with CD8+CD57+ cell expansion previously shown by flow cytometry. Genomic DNA, serving as template, underwent TCR beta VDJ and CDR3 profiling. TCRdb fed the reads into MiXCR, producing one record per CDR3 protein. The table has about 240,000 distinct CDR3 sequences, more than 40% seen once. Input material: sorted CD4+, CD8+, or CD8+CD57+ T cells (not recorded which) from PBMCs. These TCRs come from a human donor with aplastic anemia.

This clonotype was picked up a small number of times. The genes are TRBV19 and TRBJ1-1; a possible D gene is TRBD1 (5 bases). The V gene's germline CDR1 is LNHDA and CDR2 SQIVND (reference sequence). Trimming removed 5 bases from V and 1 base from J, with 20 bases in between. The CDR3 extends over 17 amino acids. The CDR3: CASSHGGGGLPNTEAFF. CDR3 DNA: TGTGCCAGTAGTCATGGGGGGGGTGGTCTTCCGAACACTGAAGCTTTCTTT. Complete variable domain (other parts from reference TRBV19 and TRBJ1-1): DGGITQSPKYLFRKEGQNVTLSCEQNLNHDAMYWYRQDPGQGLRLIYYSQIVNDFQKGDIAEGYSVSREKKESFPLTVTSAQKNPTAFYLCASSHGGGGLPNTEAFFGQGTRLTVV.

This clonotype was counted only a few times. This chain uses TRBV30 with TRBJ1-1; the D is unclear. From germline, CDR1 is GTSNPN and CDR2 SVGIG (reference sequence). Trimming took off 3 bases at V and 1 base at J, with 6 bases between the two ends. This CDR3 spans 12 amino acids. CDR3 amino acids: CAWRRPNTEAFF. The CDR3 coding sequence is TGTGCCTGGAGACGCCCGAACACTGAAGCTTTCTTT.

The rearrangement links TRBV20-1 to TRBJ2-3; a weak D match, TRBD1 (5 bases). CDR1 is DFQATT, CDR2 SNEGSKA, per germline (reference sequence). This CDR3 region has 12 residues. The ends were cut back, 1 base at V and 6 bases at J, with 8 bases in the middle. The CDR3 sequence is CSARGRVDTQYF. The CDR3 DNA reads TGCAGTGCTAGAGGCAGGGTCGATACGCAGTATTTT.

The chain uses TRBV12-3 or TRBV12-4 and TRBJ2-5; a possible D gene is TRBD2 (7 bases). Trimming cost V 8 bases and J 10 bases, with 20 bases left between them. The CDR3 loop spans 13 amino acids. As DNA, the CDR3 is TGTGCCAGCCGTGGGGGGGGCTTGGGTTTCCAGTACTTC. It yields the protein CASRGGGLGFQYF.

This clonotype appeared many times. The chain carries TRBV7-9 and TRBJ2-6; D is unresolved. This CDR3 spans 17 amino acids. CDR1 SEHNR and CDR2 FQNEAQ come from the germline V gene (reference sequence). V gave up 5 bases and J gave up 3 bases, with 17 bases separating them. CDR3 coding DNA: TGTGCCAGCAGCCTACACCATACCCCGTTTGGGGCCAACGTCCTGACTTTC. This encodes CASSLHHTPFGANVLTF. Complete variable domain (other parts from reference TRBV7-9 and TRBJ2-6): DTGVSQNPRHKITKRGQNVTFRCDPISEHNRLYWYRQTLGQGPEFLTYFQNEAQLEKSRLLSDRFSAERPKGSFSTLEIQRTEQGDSAMYLCASSLHHTPFGANVLTFGAGSRLTVL.

This chain joins TRBV28 and TRBJ2-1, with 11 bases lining up with TRBD2. The V gene's germline CDR1 is MDHEN and CDR2 SYDVKM. The CDR3 runs to 15 residues. The junction had 3 bases not matched to a gene; V was cut back by 3 bases and J by 5 bases. CDR3 sequence reads: CASSLIAGGNNEQFF. Written as DNA, the CDR3 is TGTGCCAGCAGTTTGATAGCGGGAGGGAACAATGAGCAGTTCTTC.

J is TRBJ2-5 and V is TRBV7-6; D possibly corresponds to TRBD2 (5 bases). The V gene's germline CDR1 is SGHVS and CDR2 FNYEAQ. The CDR3 loop spans 14 amino acids. Trimming stripped 1 base from V and 2 bases from J, with 8 bases between. The CDR3 here is CASSLERLQETQYF. The CDR3 coding sequence is TGTGCCAGCAGCTTAGAGCGGTTGCAAGAGACCCAGTACTTC.

Remarks on this clonotype: Just one base apart from a much larger clone, this may be a read error. V and J are TRBV7-6 and TRBJ2-1, with 7 nucleotides matching TRBD2. The CDR3 is 15 amino acids. CDR1 is SGHVS, CDR2 FNYEAQ, per germline. V lost 5 bases, J lost 10 bases, and 14 bases stayed unmatched. The CDR3 protein is CASSSTSARAYEQFF. CDR3 DNA: TGTGCCAGCAGCAGTACTAGCGCGAGGGCCTACGAGCAGTTCTTC.

This clonotype has at least ten counts. The chain carries TRBV12-3 or TRBV12-4 and TRBJ2-7; 8 nucleotides agree with TRBD1. CDR3 length equals 13 residues. V shed 6 bases, J shed 6 bases, and the junction held 7 bases outside the gene matches. DNA of the CDR3: TGTGCCAGCAGAAGGGACAGGACAGGCGAGCAGTACTTC. Translated: CASRRDRTGEQYF.

This clonotype was counted only a few times. J is TRBJ2-1 and V is TRBV24-1, with TRBD2 identical over 7 bases. V was clipped by 7 bases and J by 4 bases; unmatched bases: 6. CDR3 length equals 14 residues. Germline V gives CDR1 KGHDR, CDR2 SFDVKD. DNA for the CDR3: TGTGCCACCAGCGCTAGCGGCAAATACAATGAGCAGTTCTTC. As protein: CATSASGKYNEQFF.

Ten or more counts support this clonotype. The V call is TRBV9, the J call TRBJ2-3; no clear D gene. Germline loops: CDR1 SGDLS, CDR2 YYNGEE. Trimming took off 0 bases at V and 0 bases at J, with 8 bases between the two ends. The CDR3 consists of 15 residues. CDR3 sequence: CASSVGLSSTDTQYF. The CDR3 bases are TGTGCCAGCAGCGTAGGTCTGTCTAGCACAGATACGCAGTATTTT.

About this clonotype: Sequence at one end of the junction differs from germline and may be a read error. This rearrangement joins TRBV7-9 to TRBJ2-3; D not certain. Germline V CDR1 and CDR2: SEHNR, FQNEAQ (reference sequence). This CDR3 spans 10 amino acids. CDR3 nucleotide sequence: TGTGCCAGCAGGGCAGATGCGCAGTATTTT. It encodes CASRADAQYF.

The chain couples TRBV5-1 to TRBJ2-7, with D perhaps TRBD1 or TRBD2 (5 bases each). The CDR3 has 14 amino acids. V gave up 2 bases and J gave up 3 bases, with 12 bases separating them. Germline V gene data show CDR1 as SGHRS and CDR2 as YFSETQ. The CDR3 reads CASSLTRDLYEQYF. The CDR3 DNA follows: TGCGCCAGCAGCTTAACCCGGGACCTCTACGAGCAGTACTTC.

This clonotype has at least ten counts. The chain joins TRBV9 to TRBJ1-3; perhaps TRBD1 as D (6 bases). V was shortened by 3 bases and J by 4 bases, with 11 bases between the two germline ends. Germline CDR1 reads SGDLS; CDR2 reads YYNGEE. The CDR3 covers 14 residues. The CDR3 sequence: CASSEEDSGNTIYF. CDR3 DNA sequence: TGTGCCAGCAGCGAGGAGGACAGCGGAAACACCATATATTTT.

This chain uses TRBV10-3 with TRBJ2-7; 8 bases align to TRBD1. The CDR3 has 16 residues. CDR1 and CDR2 from the germline V gene are ENHRY and SYGVKD. Trimming cost V 4 bases and J 1 base; bases outside gene matches: 9. In DNA form, the CDR3 reads TGTGCCATCAGTGTGCGCGGACAGGGAATTTCCTACGAGCAGTACTTC. Its protein product is CAISVRGQGISYEQYF.

The chain combines TRBV6-2 or TRBV6-3 with TRBJ2-3; unclear D gene. V was clipped by 2 bases and J by 6 bases, with 9 bases between them. The CDR3 spans 13 residues. Germline CDR1 is MNHEY and CDR2 is SVGEGT. Here the CDR3 DNA reads TGTGCCAGCAGTTACGAAGATAGGGATACGCAGTATTTT. This gives the protein CASSYEDRDTQYF.

V usage is TRBV2 and J usage is TRBJ1-2, with D possibly matching TRBD1 (5 bases). The V gene's germline CDR1 is SNHLY and CDR2 FYNNEI. Trimming left V 1 base short and J 12 bases short, with 15 bases between. The length of the CDR3 is 13 residues. CDR3 coding DNA: TGTGCCAGCAGTGAAGGAGGGGCCTCTGGAAACACCTTC. Protein: CASSEGGASGNTF.

This clonotype was found many times. V usage is TRBV20-1 and J usage is TRBJ2-7; D remains ambiguous. V dropped 3 bases and J dropped 0 bases, with 12 bases sitting between them. The CDR3 spans 14 residues. The germline V gene encodes CDR1 DFQATT and CDR2 SNEGSKA (reference sequence). DNA of the CDR3: TGCAGTGCTAGTCCTTCGGGCGACTCCTACGAGCAGTACTTC. Translated, it gives CSASPSGDSYEQYF.

This clonotype was detected many times. The rearrangement joins TRBV11-2 to TRBJ2-7; TRBD2 might be the D (6 bases). Germline-derived CDR1 and CDR2 are SGHAT and FQNNGV. The CDR3 totals 14 residues. V lost 1 base and J 2 bases, leaving 9 bases between the germline ends. This chain's CDR3 is CASSLAGAPYEQYF. As DNA, the CDR3 is TGTGCCAGCAGCTTAGCGGGAGCACCCTACGAGCAGTACTTC. The entire variable domain, with the rest obtained from reference TRBV11-2 and TRBJ2-7, is as follows: EAGVAQSPRYKIIEKRQSVAFWCNPISGHATLYWYQQILGQGPKLLIQFQNNGVVDDSQLPKDRFSAERLKGVDSTLKIQPAKLEDSAVYLCASSLAGAPYEQYFGPGTRLTVT.

The V and J genes are TRBV19 and TRBJ1-1; the D gene is possibly TRBD1 (6 bases). The CDR3 totals 15 residues. Trimming took off 3 bases at V and 1 base at J, with 12 bases between the two ends. Germline loops: CDR1 LNHDA, CDR2 SQIVND (reference sequence). The CDR3 loop is CASSMVGQPNTEAFF. The CDR3 nucleotides are TGTGCCAGTAGTATGGTAGGACAGCCGAACACTGAAGCTTTCTTT.

This chain links TRBV28 with TRBJ1-1, with D unresolved. The CDR3 has 17 amino acids. Between the trimmed V and J ends, which lost 6 bases and 0 bases, there was a span of 20 bases. Germline V lookup: CDR1 MDHEN, CDR2 SYDVKM. CDR3 loop: CASRAPVGLSMNTEAFF. The CDR3, as DNA: TGTGCCAGCAGGGCCCCGGTGGGTCTTTCCATGAACACTGAAGCTTTCTTT.

Many counts were recorded for this clonotype. The V gene is TRBV24-1, the J gene TRBJ2-2; the match to TRBD1 covers 8 bases. CDR3 size: 18 residues. V lost 4 bases and J lost 2; bases outside the gene matches: 11. Germline V gives CDR1 KGHDR, CDR2 SFDVKD. The CDR3 region has the DNA TGTGCCACCAGTGACCCCGTTCAGGGGGCCTACAACACCGGGGAGCTGTTTTTT. Its protein product is CATSDPVQGAYNTGELFF.

Concerning this clonotype: Given a much more abundant clone one base away, this may be a read error. The chain links TRBV5-4 to TRBJ1-2; 8 nucleotides agree with TRBD1. From germline, CDR1 is SGHNT and CDR2 YYREEE (reference sequence). The CDR3 extends over 14 amino acids. Trimming took 6 bases from V and 3 from J; bases not matched to a gene: 7. CDR3 amino acids: CASTDRELDYGYTF. CDR3 coding DNA: TGTGCCAGCACGGACAGGGAACTCGACTATGGCTACACCTTC. The whole variable domain, remainder taken from reference TRBV5-4 and TRBJ1-2, is ETGVTQSPTHLIKTRGQQVTLRCSSQSGHNTVSWYQQALGQGPQFIFQYYREEENGRGNFPPRFSGLQFPNYSSELNVNALELDDSALYLCASTDRELDYGYTFGSGTRLTVV.

The V and J genes are TRBV5-6 and TRBJ1-1; possibly TRBD1 for D (5 bases). The CDR3 spans 16 residues. The V end was cut by 4 bases, the J end by 1 base, with 17 bases between. CDR1 and CDR2 (germline): SGHDT, YYEEEE. The CDR3 coding sequence is TGTGCCAGCAGCCTAATTCAGGGACCGGGGAACACTGAAGCTTTCTTT. This sequence encodes CASSLIQGPGNTEAFF. The full variable domain, completed using reference TRBV5-6 and TRBJ1-1, is DAGVTQSPTHLIKTRGQQVTLRCSPKSGHDTVSWYQQALGQGPQFIFQYYEEEERQRGNFPDRFSGHQFPNYSSELNVNALLLGDSALYLCASSLIQGPGNTEAFFGQGTRLTVV.